The next 24 T cell receptor beta chains were all read from a single sample in a study of shared clonotypes between healthy human individuals. Libraries were prepared by immunoSEQ multiplex PCR; TCRdb keeps only in-frame clonotypes and omits some of them. The sample lists about 2 million clones; roughly 94% were seen once. The sample taken for sequencing was naive CD4+ T cells sorted from blood. Subset here: CD45RA+ positively selected. Receptors were obtained from a man aged 18 to 29 in good health.

The chain uses TRBV13 and TRBJ1-6, with 9 positions matching TRBD1. Germline CDR1 is PRHDT and CDR2 is FYEKMQ (reference sequence). This CDR3 is 15 amino acids long. With 4 bases clipped from V and 7 bases from J, the junction kept 5 bases outside the gene matches. DNA of the CDR3: TGTGCCAGCAGCTCCAACGACAGGGGGAATTCACCCCTCCACTTT. Translating it yields CASSSNDRGNSPLHF.

The chain couples TRBV12-5 to TRBJ2-5; D possibly corresponds to TRBD2 (6 bases). CDR3 size: 16 residues. Per the germline V gene, CDR1 is LGHNT and CDR2 is FRNRAP. V was trimmed by 7 bases and J by 1 base, leaving 19 bases between them. The CDR3 here is CASARTAGNGQETQYF. CDR3 bases: TGTGCTAGTGCGCGAACCGCGGGGAACGGCCAAGAGACCCAGTACTTC. Full variable domain (missing parts from reference TRBV12-5 and TRBJ2-5): DARVTQTPRHKVTEMGQEVTMRCQPILGHNTVFWYRQTMMQGLELLAYFRNRAPLDDSGMPKDRFSAEMPDATLATLKIQPSEPRDSAVYFCASARTAGNGQETQYFGPGTRLLVL.

The CDR3 protein is CASSTKPDGNTEAFF. For the CDR3, the DNA is TGTGCCAGCAGCACGAAACCGGACGGGAACACTGAAGCTTTCTTT. The V call is TRBV2, the J call TRBJ1-1; D call uncertain. Germline-derived CDR1 and CDR2 are SNHLY and FYNNEI. This CDR3 has 15 residues. Trimming took 6 bases from V and 1 from J, leaving 15 bases between them.

The chain recombines TRBV5-4 with TRBJ2-1, with D tentatively TRBD1 (6 bases). Between the trimmed V and J ends, which lost 0 bases and 5 bases, there was a span of 15 bases. The CDR3 contains 16 residues. CDR1 is SGHNT, CDR2 YYREEE, per germline (reference sequence). CDR3 nucleotides: TGTGCCAGCAGCTTGGGTAGCTCGAGACAGGACAATGAGCAGTTCTTC. Encoded protein: CASSLGSSRQDNEQFF.

V gene TRBV7-9 combines with J gene TRBJ1-2, with no clear D. V lost 3 bases to trimming and J lost 6 bases, with 14 bases between them. Germline CDR1 SEHNR, CDR2 FQNEAQ (reference sequence). The CDR3 extends over 14 amino acids. In nucleotides, the CDR3 is TGTGCCAGCAGCTTGAGTCTATCAACCAATGGCTACACCTTC. This gives the protein CASSLSLSTNGYTF.

The chain has TRBV6-1 and TRBJ1-2; possibly TRBD1 for D (6 bases). The CDR3 consists of 15 residues. Germline CDR1 is MNHNS and CDR2 is SASEGT. With 6 bases removed from V and 8 bases from J, the gap between germline ends came to 22 bases. The CDR3 reads CASSQTGLVEKGYTF. The DNA for the CDR3 is TGTGCCAGCAGCCAAACAGGGCTGGTCGAGAAGGGCTACACCTTC.

The rearrangement uses TRBV5-1 and TRBJ2-1; 11 nucleotides match TRBD2. The V gene's germline CDR1 is SGHRS and CDR2 YFSETQ. CDR3 length: 15 amino acids. The trim removed 2 bases at V and 6 bases at J, leaving 4 bases unmatched. The CDR3 region is CASSFVAGGRNEQFF. The CDR3 DNA is TGCGCCAGCAGCTTCGTAGCGGGGGGGCGCAATGAGCAGTTCTTC. Filled out from reference TRBV5-1 and TRBJ2-1, the complete variable domain reads KAGVTQTPRYLIKTRGQQVTLSCSPISGHRSVSWYQQTPGQGLQFLFEYFSETQRNKGNFPGRFSGRQFSNSRSEMNVSTLELGDSALYLCASSFVAGGRNEQFFGPGTRLTVL.

This chain connects TRBV27 to TRBJ2-7; 9 bases align to TRBD1. The V gene end was trimmed by 3 bases and the J gene end by 2 bases; junction bases not matched to a gene: 8. The CDR3 sequence is 16 residues long. CDR1 is MNHEY, CDR2 SMNVEV, per germline (reference sequence). In DNA, the CDR3 is TGTGCCAGCAGTTTGTCCCGGGACAGGGCGACCTACGAGCAGTACTTC. Protein sequence: CASSLSRDRATYEQYF.

The chain recombines TRBV28 with TRBJ2-2; 8 positions match TRBD1. There are 17 residues in the CDR3. After removal of 5 bases from V and 5 bases from J, the junction contained 13 bases not matched to a gene. Germline lookup yields CDR1 MDHEN and CDR2 SYDVKM. CDR3 coding DNA: TGTGCCAGCAGTCCTCCAAGGACAGGGTGGGGTACCGGGGAGCTGTTTTTT. Translating it yields CASSPPRTGWGTGELFF.

A single count supports this clone. CDR3 sequence reads: CASRPRTSLTDTQYF. The CDR3 coding sequence is TGTGCCAGCAGACCCCGGACTAGTCTCACAGATACGCAGTATTTT. The V call is TRBV6-1, the J call TRBJ2-3; 7 positions match TRBD2. Trimming at V came to 6 bases and at J to 2 bases, leaving 8 bases not matched to a gene. Germline V gene sequence: CDR1 MNHNS, CDR2 SASEGT. This CDR3 spans 15 amino acids.

The J gene is TRBJ2-4, the V gene TRBV2; 14 nucleotides align to TRBD2. The CDR3 has 17 amino acids. Germline V lookup: CDR1 SNHLY, CDR2 FYNNEI. The trim removed 7 bases at V and 2 bases at J, leaving 7 bases unmatched. CDR3 bases: TGTGCCAGCAACCGACTAGCGGGGGGGCCTTCCAAAAACATTCAGTACTTC. The encoded protein is CASNRLAGGPSKNIQYF.

This clone was counted a single time. The chain couples TRBV5-1 to TRBJ2-3; TRBD2 matches at 9 bases. CDR1 and CDR2 from the germline V gene are SGHRS and YFSETQ. V dropped 4 bases and J dropped 4; count of bases not matched to a gene: 10. CDR3 size: 16 residues. In DNA form, the CDR3 reads TGCGCCAGCAGCCTCCTTGGCGGGGGGGCGGCAGATACGCAGTATTTT. Amino acids: CASSLLGGGAADTQYF.

The chain employs TRBV5-6 and TRBJ2-1; 11 bases agree with TRBD2. The germline V gene has CDR1 SGHDT and CDR2 YYEEEE. V was pared by 3 bases and J by 7 bases, with 6 bases of the junction left unmatched. The CDR3 consists of 15 residues. CDR3 sequence reads: CASSYTSGSFNEQFF. The CDR3 DNA follows: TGTGCCAGCAGCTATACTAGCGGGAGCTTTAATGAGCAGTTCTTC.

The chain uses TRBV6-6 and TRBJ1-5, with unresolved D. Looked up from germline, CDR1 is MNHNY and CDR2 is SVGAGI (reference sequence). The V and J ends lost 8 bases and 2 bases respectively, with 16 bases between them. The CDR3 has 15 amino acids. The CDR3 is CASHPRPPGNQPQHF. The CDR3 region has the DNA TGTGCCAGCCACCCGCGACCGCCCGGCAATCAGCCCCAGCATTTT.

The chain carries TRBV6-1 and TRBJ2-5; D tentatively fits TRBD1 or TRBD2 (6 bases each). Trimming pared 0 bases from V and 5 bases from J, leaving 13 bases between. This CDR3 spans 15 amino acids. In germline, CDR1 is MNHNS, CDR2 SASEGT. The CDR3 loop is CASSEAVGGGETQYF. CDR3 sequence (DNA): TGTGCCAGCAGTGAAGCGGTGGGGGGCGGCGAGACCCAGTACTTC.

The gene calls are TRBV2 and TRBJ1-5; tentative D call: TRBD1 (6 bases). CDR3 length: 14 residues. Looked up from germline, CDR1 is SNHLY and CDR2 is FYNNEI. Trimming removed 8 bases at V and 0 bases at J, with 11 bases between. DNA for the CDR3: TGTGCCAGCGATGCGACAGGTAGCAATCAGCCCCAGCATTTT. Translation gives CASDATGSNQPQHF.

V gene TRBV5-1 combines with J gene TRBJ2-2, with 13 bases identical to TRBD2. Germline-derived CDR1 and CDR2 are SGHRS and YFSETQ. This CDR3 has 17 amino acids. V gave up 7 bases and J gave up 4 bases; unmatched junction bases: 10. The CDR3, as DNA: TGCGCCAGCTCCGGGACTAGCGGGACTTCACGCACCGGGGAGCTGTTTTTT. Protein product: CASSGTSGTSRTGELFF.

This clone occurred a few times. V is TRBV10-2 and J is TRBJ1-6; tentatively, D is TRBD1 (6 bases). The CDR3 sequence is 14 residues long. Deletions cut 5 bases from V and 9 bases from J, with 14 bases between. Germline CDR1 is WSHSY and CDR2 is SAAADI. As DNA, the CDR3 is TGCGCCAGCAGTATGCAGGGGAGCGGTTCACCCCTCCACTTT. Encoded protein: CASSMQGSGSPLHF.

The CDR3, as DNA: TGTGCCAGCAGGCCAGACCGGTCCTACGAGCAGTACTTC. This codes for CASRPDRSYEQYF. The chain combines TRBV6-4 with TRBJ2-7; no clear D gene. Trimming stripped 6 bases from V and 1 base from J, with 10 bases between. This CDR3 is built from 13 residues. Germline V lookup: CDR1 MRHNA, CDR2 SNTAGT.

V and J are TRBV5-1 and TRBJ2-1, with D perhaps matching TRBD2 (5 bases). V was clipped by 0 bases and J by 0 bases, with 10 bases between them. The CDR3 contains 16 residues. Germline-derived CDR1 and CDR2 are SGHRS and YFSETQ. The chain's CDR3 is CASSLGYGDSYNEQFF. The DNA for the CDR3 is TGCGCCAGCAGCTTGGGGTACGGGGACTCCTACAATGAGCAGTTCTTC.

The chain couples TRBV5-4 to TRBJ1-2; D gene ambiguous. Deletions cut 2 bases from V and 2 bases from J, with 7 bases between. The CDR3 extends over 13 amino acids. Germline V gene data show CDR1 as SGHNT and CDR2 as YYREEE (reference sequence). The CDR3 DNA follows: TGTGCCAGCAGCTTAGGGCCGAACTATGGCTACACCTTC. It specifies CASSLGPNYGYTF.

V is TRBV7-2 and J is TRBJ1-2; D call uncertain. The CDR3 contains 14 residues. The V gene's germline CDR1 is SGHTA and CDR2 FQGNSA. Between the trimmed V and J ends, which lost 5 bases and 0 bases, there was a span of 10 bases. This CDR3 reads CASSHTFSNYGYTF. The CDR3 DNA reads TGTGCCAGCAGCCACACATTTTCTAACTATGGCTACACCTTC.

This chain links TRBV5-1 with TRBJ1-4; no reliable D call. Trimming removed 4 bases from V and 8 bases from J, with 15 bases in between. Germline V gene lookup returns CDR1 SGHRS and CDR2 YFSETQ. There are 14 residues in the CDR3. CDR3 coding DNA: TGCGCCAGCAGCCCACAAGGGTTAGGAGAAAAACTGTTTTTT. Its protein is CASSPQGLGEKLFF.

Comments on this clone: This sample also contains other DNA sequences that code for the same CDR3. The chain combines TRBV7-9 with TRBJ1-5; 8 bases fit TRBD1. Trimming cost V 5 bases and J 5 bases; bases outside gene matches: 5. The CDR3 length is 14 residues. Germline V gene data show CDR1 as SEHNR and CDR2 as FQNEAQ (reference sequence). The CDR3 region has the DNA TGTGCCAGCAGCCGAGGACAGGGAGATCAGCCCCAGCATTTT. As protein: CASSRGQGDQPQHF.